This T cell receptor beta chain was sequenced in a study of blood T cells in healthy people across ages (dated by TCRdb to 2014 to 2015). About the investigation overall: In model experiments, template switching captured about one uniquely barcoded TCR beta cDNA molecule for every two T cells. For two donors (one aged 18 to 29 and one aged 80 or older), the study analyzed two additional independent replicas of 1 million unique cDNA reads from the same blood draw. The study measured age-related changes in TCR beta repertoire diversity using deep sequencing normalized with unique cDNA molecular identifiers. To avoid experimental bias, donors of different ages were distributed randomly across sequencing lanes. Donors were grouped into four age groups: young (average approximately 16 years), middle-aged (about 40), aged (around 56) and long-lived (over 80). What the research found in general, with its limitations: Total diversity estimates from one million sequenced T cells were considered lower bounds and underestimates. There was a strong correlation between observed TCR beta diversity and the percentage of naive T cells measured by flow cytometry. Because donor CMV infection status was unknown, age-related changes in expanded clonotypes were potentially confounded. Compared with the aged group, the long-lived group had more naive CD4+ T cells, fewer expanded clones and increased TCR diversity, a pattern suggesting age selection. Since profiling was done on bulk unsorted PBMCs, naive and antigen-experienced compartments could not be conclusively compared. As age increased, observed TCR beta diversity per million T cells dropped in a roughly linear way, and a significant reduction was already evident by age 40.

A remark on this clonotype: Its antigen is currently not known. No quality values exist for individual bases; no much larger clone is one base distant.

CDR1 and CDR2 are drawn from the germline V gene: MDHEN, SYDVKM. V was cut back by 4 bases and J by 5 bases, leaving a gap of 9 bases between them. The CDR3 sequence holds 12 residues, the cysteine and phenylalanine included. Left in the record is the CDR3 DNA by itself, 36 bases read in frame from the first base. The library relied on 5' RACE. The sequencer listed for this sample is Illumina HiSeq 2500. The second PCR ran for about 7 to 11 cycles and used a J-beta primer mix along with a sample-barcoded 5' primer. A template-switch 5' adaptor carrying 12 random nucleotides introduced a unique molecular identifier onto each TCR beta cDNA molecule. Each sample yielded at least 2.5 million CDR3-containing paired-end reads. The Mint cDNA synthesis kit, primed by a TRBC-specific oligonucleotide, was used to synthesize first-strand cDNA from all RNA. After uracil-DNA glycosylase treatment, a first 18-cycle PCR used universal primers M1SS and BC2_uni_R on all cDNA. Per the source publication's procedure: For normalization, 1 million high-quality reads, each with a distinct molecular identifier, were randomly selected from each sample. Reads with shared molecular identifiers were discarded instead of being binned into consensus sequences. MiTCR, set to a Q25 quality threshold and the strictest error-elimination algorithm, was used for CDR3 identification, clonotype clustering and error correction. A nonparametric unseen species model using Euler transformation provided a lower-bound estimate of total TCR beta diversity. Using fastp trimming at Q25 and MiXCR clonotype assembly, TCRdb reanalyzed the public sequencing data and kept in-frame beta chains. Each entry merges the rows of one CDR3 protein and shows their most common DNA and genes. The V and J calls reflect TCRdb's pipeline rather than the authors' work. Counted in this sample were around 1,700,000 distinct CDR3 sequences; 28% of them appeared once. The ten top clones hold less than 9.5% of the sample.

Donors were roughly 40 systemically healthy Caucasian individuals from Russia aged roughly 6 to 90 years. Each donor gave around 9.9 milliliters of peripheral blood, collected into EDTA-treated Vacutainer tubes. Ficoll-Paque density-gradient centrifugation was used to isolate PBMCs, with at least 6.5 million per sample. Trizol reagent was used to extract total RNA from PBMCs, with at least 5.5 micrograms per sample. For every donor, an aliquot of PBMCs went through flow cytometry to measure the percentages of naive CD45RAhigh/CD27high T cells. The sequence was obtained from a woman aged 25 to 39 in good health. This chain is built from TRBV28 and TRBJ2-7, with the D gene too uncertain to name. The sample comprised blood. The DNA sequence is TGTGCCAGCAGTTCCATTCCCCACGAGCAGTACTTC. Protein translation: CASSSIPHEQYF.